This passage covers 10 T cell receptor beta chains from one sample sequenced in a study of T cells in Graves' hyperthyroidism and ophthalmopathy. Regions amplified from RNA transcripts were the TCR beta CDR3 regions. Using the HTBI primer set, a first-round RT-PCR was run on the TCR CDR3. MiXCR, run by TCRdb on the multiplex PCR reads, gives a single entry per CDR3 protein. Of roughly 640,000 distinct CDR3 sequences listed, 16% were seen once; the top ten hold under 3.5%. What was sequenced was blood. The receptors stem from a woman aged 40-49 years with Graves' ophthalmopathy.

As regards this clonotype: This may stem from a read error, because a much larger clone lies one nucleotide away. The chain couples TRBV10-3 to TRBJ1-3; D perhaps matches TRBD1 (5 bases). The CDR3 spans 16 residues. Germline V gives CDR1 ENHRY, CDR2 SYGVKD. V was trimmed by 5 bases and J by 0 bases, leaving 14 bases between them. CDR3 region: CAISYSDTFSGNTIYF. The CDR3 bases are TGTGCCATCAGTTACTCGGACACATTCTCTGGAAACACCATATATTTT.

For the CDR3, the DNA is TGCAGTGCTCCCTCCTGGACAGAATCGAATGGCTACACCTTC. This translates into CSAPSWTESNGYTF. The rearrangement joins TRBV20-1 to TRBJ1-2; D is perhaps TRBD1 (6 bases). Germline-derived CDR1 and CDR2 are DFQATT and SNEGSKA (reference sequence). V was cut by 5 bases and J by 6 bases, with 19 bases left in between. The CDR3 runs to 14 residues.

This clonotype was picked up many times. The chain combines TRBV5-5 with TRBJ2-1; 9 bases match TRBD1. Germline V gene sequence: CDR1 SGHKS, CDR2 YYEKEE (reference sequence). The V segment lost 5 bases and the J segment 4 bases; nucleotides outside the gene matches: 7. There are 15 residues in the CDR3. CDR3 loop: CASRKQGARYNEQFF. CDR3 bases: TGTGCCAGCAGGAAACAGGGGGCGCGGTACAATGAGCAGTTCTTC.

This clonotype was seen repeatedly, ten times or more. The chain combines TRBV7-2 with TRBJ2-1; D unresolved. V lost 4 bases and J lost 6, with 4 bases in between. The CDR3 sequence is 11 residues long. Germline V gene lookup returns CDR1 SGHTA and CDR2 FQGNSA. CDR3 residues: CASSYINEQFF. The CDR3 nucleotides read TGTGCCAGCAGCTACATCAATGAGCAGTTCTTC.

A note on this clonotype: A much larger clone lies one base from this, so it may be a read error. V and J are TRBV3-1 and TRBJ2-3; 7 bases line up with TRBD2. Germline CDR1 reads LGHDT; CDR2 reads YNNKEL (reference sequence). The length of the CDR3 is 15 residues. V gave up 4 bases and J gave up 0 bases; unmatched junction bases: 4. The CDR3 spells CASSLSGVSTDTQYF. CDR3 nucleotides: TGTGCCAGCAGCCTGAGCGGGGTTAGCACAGATACGCAGTATTTT.

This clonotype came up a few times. DNA for the CDR3: TGTGCCAGTAGTCCTACAGGGGGCGACGCCGGGGAGCTGTTTTTT. This sequence encodes CASSPTGGDAGELFF. The chain links TRBV19 to TRBJ2-2; 9 bases match TRBD1. Per the germline V gene, CDR1 is LNHDA and CDR2 is SQIVND (reference sequence). The ends lost 5 bases at V and 6 bases at J; junction bases unmatched: 7. The CDR3 length is 15 residues.

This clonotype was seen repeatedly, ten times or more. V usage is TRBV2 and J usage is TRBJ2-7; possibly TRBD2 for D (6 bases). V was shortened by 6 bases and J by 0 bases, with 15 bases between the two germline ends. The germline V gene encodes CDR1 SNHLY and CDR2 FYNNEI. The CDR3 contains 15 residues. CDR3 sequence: CASSTPGTASYEQYF. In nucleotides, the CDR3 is TGTGCCAGCAGCACCCCCGGGACTGCCTCCTACGAGCAGTACTTC.

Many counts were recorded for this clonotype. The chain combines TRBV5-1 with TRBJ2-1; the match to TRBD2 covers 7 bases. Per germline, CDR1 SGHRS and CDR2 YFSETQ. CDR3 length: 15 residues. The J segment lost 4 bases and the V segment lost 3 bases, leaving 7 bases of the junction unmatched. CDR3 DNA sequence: TGCGCCAGCAGCTATGGGGGAGCGGGGTACAATGAGCAGTTCTTC. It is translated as CASSYGGAGYNEQFF.

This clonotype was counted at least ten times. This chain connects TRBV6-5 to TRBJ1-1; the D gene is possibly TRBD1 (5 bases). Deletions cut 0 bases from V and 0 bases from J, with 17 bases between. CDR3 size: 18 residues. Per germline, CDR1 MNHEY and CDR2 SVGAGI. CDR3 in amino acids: CASSYSRQTSKLNTEAFF. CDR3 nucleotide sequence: TGTGCCAGCAGTTACTCGCGACAGACGTCAAAATTGAACACTGAAGCTTTCTTT.

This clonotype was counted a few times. The DNA for the CDR3 is TGTGCCAGCAGTCCTGGGACTAGCGGGTTAAATGAGCAGTTCTTC. It is translated as CASSPGTSGLNEQFF. V and J are TRBV6-1 and TRBJ2-1, with 12 bases matching TRBD2. The CDR3 has 15 residues. Trimming cost V 5 bases and J 7 bases; bases outside gene matches: 6. From germline, CDR1 is MNHNS and CDR2 SASEGT.